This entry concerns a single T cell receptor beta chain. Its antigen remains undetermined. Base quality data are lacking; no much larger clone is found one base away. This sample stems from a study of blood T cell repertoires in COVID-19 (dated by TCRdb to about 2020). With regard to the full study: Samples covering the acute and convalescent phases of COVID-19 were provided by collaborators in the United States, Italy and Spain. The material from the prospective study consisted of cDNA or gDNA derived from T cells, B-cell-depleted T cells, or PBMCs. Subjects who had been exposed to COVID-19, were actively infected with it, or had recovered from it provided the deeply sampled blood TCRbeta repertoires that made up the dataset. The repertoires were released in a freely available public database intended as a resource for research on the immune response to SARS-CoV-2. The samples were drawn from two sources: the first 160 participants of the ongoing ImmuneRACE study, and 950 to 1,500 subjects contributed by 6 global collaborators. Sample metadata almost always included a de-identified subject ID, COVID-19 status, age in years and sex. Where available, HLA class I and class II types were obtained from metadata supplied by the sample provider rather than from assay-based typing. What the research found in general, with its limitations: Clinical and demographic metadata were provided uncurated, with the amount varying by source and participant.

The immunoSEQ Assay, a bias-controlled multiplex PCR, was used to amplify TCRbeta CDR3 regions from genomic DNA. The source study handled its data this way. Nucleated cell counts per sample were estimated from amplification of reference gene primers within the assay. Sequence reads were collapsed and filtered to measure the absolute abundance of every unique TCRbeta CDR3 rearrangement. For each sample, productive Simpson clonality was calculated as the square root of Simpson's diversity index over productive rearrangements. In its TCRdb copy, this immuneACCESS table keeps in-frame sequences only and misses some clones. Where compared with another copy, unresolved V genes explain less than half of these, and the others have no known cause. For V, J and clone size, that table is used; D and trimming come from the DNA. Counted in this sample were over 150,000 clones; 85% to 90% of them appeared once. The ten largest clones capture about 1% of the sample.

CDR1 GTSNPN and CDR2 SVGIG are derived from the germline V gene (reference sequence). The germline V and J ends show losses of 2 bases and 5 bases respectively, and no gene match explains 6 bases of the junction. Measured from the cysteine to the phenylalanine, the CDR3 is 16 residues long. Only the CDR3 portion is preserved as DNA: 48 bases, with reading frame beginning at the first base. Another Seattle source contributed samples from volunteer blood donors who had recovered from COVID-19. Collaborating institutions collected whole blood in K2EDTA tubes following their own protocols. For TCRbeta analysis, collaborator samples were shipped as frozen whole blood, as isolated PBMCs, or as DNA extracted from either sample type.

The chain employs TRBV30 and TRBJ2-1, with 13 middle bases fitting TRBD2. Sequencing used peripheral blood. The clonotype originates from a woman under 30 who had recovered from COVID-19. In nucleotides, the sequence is TGTGCCTGGAGTCCGCCGGGACTAGCGGGAAACAATGAGCAGTTCTTC. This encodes CAWSPPGLAGNNEQFF.